One and the same sample provided the 8 T cell receptor beta chains below, sequenced in a study of human T cells and chemical hapten exposure. TCRdb processed the RACE reads anew with MiXCR; each CDR3 protein has one entry. The data show roughly 30,000 distinct CDR3 sequences, with less than 8% seen just once and 8% to 10% held by the top ten. Time point given: healthy volunteer bleed at 2 weeks. Total RNA extraction was carried out from unfractionated whole blood. The source material was whole blood. These receptors were taken from a human donor in good health. Some clones in this sample may be carry-over from other donors' samples.

The gene calls are TRBV2 and TRBJ1-1; 8 nucleotides agree with TRBD1. Unmatched junction bases numbered 2, after V lost 4 bases and J lost 7 bases. The CDR3 covers 12 residues. The germline V gene has CDR1 SNHLY and CDR2 FYNNEI. The CDR3 nucleotides are TGTGCCAGCAGTGGGACAGGGAGTGAAGCTTTCTTT. Protein product: CASSGTGSEAFF.

As for this clonotype: A read error may account for a junction end that differs from germline. The rearrangement joins TRBV5-4 to TRBJ1-2; 8 bases agree with TRBD1. CDR1 is SGHNT and CDR2 is YYREEE in the germline V gene (reference sequence). The length of the CDR3 is 17 residues. The CDR3 region has the DNA TGTGCCAGCAGCCGCCCCCGACAGGGGTATAACGACTATGGCTACAACTTC. This gives the protein CASSRPRQGYNDYGYNF.

This clonotype was observed at least ten times. The rearrangement links TRBV20-1 to TRBJ1-1, with TRBD1 matching over 10 bases. Trimming cost V 2 bases and J 4 bases; bases outside gene matches: 7. The CDR3 is made up of 15 amino acids. The germline V gene has CDR1 DFQATT and CDR2 SNEGSKA (reference sequence). CDR3 in DNA: TGCAGTGCTAGACCCCCCGGGACAGGGGTCACTGAAGCTTTCTTT. It codes for CSARPPGTGVTEAFF.

This clonotype appeared many times. The genes are TRBV30 and TRBJ1-5, with D maybe TRBD1 (6 bases). Trimming took 2 bases from V and 1 from J, leaving 6 bases between them. Germline CDR1 reads GTSNPN; CDR2 reads SVGIG (reference sequence). CDR3 length: 13 amino acids. The CDR3 nucleotides are TGTGCCTGGAGTACAGGGAGCAATCAGCCCCAGCATTTT. It is translated as CAWSTGSNQPQHF. The whole variable domain, remainder taken from reference TRBV30 and TRBJ1-5, is SQTIHQWPATLVQPVGSPLSLECTVEGTSNPNLYWYRQAAGRGLQLLFYSVGIGQISSEVPQNLSASRPQDRQFILSSKKLLLSDSGFYLCAWSTGSNQPQHFGDGTRLSIL.

In the case of this clonotype: A much more abundant neighbour one base away suggests this may be a read error. This chain links TRBV12-3 or TRBV12-4 with TRBJ1-1; possible D gene TRBD1, 5 bases. The CDR3 has 13 amino acids. The CDR3 nucleotides read TGTGCCAGCAGTTTAGCAGAGGGGAATGAAGCTCTCTTT. Amino acid sequence: CASSLAEGNEALF.

This sequence joins TRBV9 and TRBJ2-1, with 11 bases identical to TRBD2. This CDR3 is built from 16 residues. The germline CDR1 and CDR2 sequences are SGDLS and YYNGEE. With V trimmed by 4 bases and J by 7 bases, 10 bases remained unmatched. CDR3 in DNA: TGTGCCAGCAGCCCAACAATTAGCGGGAGGGGTAATGAGCAGTTCTTC. Amino acids: CASSPTISGRGNEQFF.

This clonotype has at least ten counts. The chain uses TRBV29-1 and TRBJ2-2, with 8 bases that match TRBD1. Germline lookup yields CDR1 SQVTM and CDR2 ANQGSEA. Trimming at V came to 5 bases and at J to 4 bases, leaving 9 bases not matched to a gene. The CDR3 loop spans 15 amino acids. The DNA of the CDR3 is TGCAGCGTTTCCCTACAGGGGGGTGGCACCGGGGAGCTGTTTTTT. Amino acids: CSVSLQGGGTGELFF.

This clonotype was observed a handful of times. The chain combines TRBV30 with TRBJ1-5, with D maybe TRBD1 (6 bases). V lost 0 bases, J lost 4 bases, and 13 bases lay in between. The CDR3 is made up of 15 amino acids. Germline V gene sequence: CDR1 GTSNPN, CDR2 SVGIG (reference sequence). The CDR3 coding sequence is TGTGCCTGGAGTGTAATGGGACACGAGAATCAGCCCCAGCATTTT. This translates into CAWSVMGHENQPQHF.